The clone carrying this T cell receptor (beta chain) has a handful of counts. Trimming at V came to 1 base and at J to 5 bases, leaving 5 bases not matched to a gene. Germline loops: CDR1 SGHKS, CDR2 YYEKEE (reference sequence). This CDR3 contains 15 residues. This record belongs to a study of response to subunit inactivated influenza vaccine. TCRdb re-called the RT-PCR reads with MiXCR, one entry per CDR3 protein. The sample shows under 200,000 distinct CDR3 sequences, about 10% of them seen only once. The receptor comes from a man between 50 and 75 years old who received an inactivated influenza vaccine. This chain joins TRBV5-5 and TRBJ2-7, with 11 bases aligning to TRBD2. This material consisted of CD8+ T cells sorted from PBMCs, taken roughly 24 months after vaccination. CDR3 loop: CASSLTSGRINEQYF. In nucleotides, the CDR3 is TGTGCCAGCAGCTTGACTAGCGGGAGAATCAACGAGCAGTACTTC.